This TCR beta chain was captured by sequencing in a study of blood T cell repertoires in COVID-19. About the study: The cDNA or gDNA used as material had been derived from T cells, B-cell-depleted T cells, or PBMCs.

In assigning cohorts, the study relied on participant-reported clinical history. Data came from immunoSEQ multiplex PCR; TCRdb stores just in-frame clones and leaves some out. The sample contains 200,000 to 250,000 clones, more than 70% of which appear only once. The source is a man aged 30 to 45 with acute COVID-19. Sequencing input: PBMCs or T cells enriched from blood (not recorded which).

CDR3 in DNA: TGTGCCAGCAGCCCTTTCACCGGAGGGTCCACCTACGAGCAGTACTTC. Translation gives CASSPFTGGSTYEQYF. The chain uses TRBV7-9 and TRBJ2-7, with D perhaps TRBD2 (6 bases). The V gene's germline CDR1 is SEHNR and CDR2 FQNEAQ (reference sequence). V lost 5 bases and J lost 2, with 19 bases in between. There are 16 residues in the CDR3.